This T cell receptor (beta chain) was identified in a study of shared clonotypes between healthy human individuals. For the study at large: There were three CD4 naive, three CD4 memory, two CD8 naive and one CD8 memory plates per donor.

Comment on this clone: Its antigen is not known.

The CDR3 runs 13 residues. Germline V lookup: CDR1 LNHNV, CDR2 YYDKDF (reference sequence). Trimming shortened V by 3 bases and J by 10 bases, and 14 bases separated the two germline ends. Some clones are missing from TCRdb's copy, which holds only in-frame ones; the method was immunoSEQ multiplex PCR. This table holds about 510,000 clones, 90% to 97% found once. General observations from the study: Approximately 5.1% was the fraction of naive CD4 clonotypes found shared across four donors. Non-shared clonotypes displayed generation probabilities falling below those of clonotypes present in all four donors. Rarefaction exposed incomplete sorted-subset sequencing despite large depth.

The sequence was obtained from a woman between 25 and 40 years old in good health. V usage is TRBV15 and J usage is TRBJ2-3; D is undetermined. The sample taken for sequencing was naive CD4+ T cells sorted from blood. The subset denotes: CD45RA+ positively selected. The CDR3 bases are TGTGCCACCAGCAGGATTTCACTCCGGGCGCAGTATTTT. This translates into CATSRISLRAQYF. Based on the CDR3 plus reference TRBV15 and TRBJ2-3, the full variable domain is DAMVIQNPRYQVTQFGKPVTLSCSQTLNHNVMYWYQQKSSQAPKLLFHYYDKDFNNEADTPDNFQSRRPNTSFCFLDIRSPGLGDTAMYLCATSRISLRAQYFGPGTRLTVL.